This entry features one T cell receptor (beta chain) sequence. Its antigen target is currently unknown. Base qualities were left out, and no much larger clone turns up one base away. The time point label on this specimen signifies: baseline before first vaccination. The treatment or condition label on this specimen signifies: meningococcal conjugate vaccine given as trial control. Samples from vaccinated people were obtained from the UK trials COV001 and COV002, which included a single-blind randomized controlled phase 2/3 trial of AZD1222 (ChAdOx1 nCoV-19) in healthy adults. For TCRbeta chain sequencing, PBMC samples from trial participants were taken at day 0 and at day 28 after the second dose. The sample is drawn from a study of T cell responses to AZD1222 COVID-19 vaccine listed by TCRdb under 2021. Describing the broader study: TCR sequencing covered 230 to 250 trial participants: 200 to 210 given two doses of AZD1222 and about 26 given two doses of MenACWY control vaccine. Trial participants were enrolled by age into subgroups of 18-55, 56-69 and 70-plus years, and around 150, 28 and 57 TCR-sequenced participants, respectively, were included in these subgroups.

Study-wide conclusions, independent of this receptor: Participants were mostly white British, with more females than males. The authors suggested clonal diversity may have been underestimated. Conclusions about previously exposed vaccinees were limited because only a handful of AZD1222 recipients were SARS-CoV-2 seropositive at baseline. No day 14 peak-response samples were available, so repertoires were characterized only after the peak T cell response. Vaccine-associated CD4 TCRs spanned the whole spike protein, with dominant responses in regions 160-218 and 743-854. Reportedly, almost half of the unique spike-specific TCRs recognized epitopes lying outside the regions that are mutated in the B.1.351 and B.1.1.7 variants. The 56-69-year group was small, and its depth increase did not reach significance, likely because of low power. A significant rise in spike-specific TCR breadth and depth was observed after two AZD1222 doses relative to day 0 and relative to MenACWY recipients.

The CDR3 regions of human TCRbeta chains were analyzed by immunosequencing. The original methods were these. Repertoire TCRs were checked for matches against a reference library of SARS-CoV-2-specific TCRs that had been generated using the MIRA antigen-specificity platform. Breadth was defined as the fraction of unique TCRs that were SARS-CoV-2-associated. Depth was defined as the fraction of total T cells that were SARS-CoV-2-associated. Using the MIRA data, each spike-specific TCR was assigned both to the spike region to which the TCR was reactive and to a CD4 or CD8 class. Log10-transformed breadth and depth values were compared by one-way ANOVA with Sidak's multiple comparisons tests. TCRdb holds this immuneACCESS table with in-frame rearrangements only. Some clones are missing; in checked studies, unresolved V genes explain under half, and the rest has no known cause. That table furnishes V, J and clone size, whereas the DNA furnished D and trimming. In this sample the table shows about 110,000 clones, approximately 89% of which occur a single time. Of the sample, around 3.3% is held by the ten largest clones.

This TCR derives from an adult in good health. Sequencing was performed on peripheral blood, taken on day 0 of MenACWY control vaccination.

The CDR3 has the sequence CASSQDNWPFGRNTEAFF. The DNA sequence is given as TGCGCCAGCAGCCAAGATAATTGGCCGTTCGGACGTAACACTGAAGCTTTCTTT. Recombination joined TRBV4-1 with TRBJ1-1, with the D segment identity uncertain. V lost 0 bases and J lost 2 bases; the stretch between them is 19 bases long. Spanning cysteine to phenylalanine, the CDR3 consists of 18 amino acids. CDR3 DNA is the only sequence kept; it has 54 bases, read in frame from the first base. Based on the germline V gene, the CDR1 and CDR2 sequences are MGHRA and YSYEKL.